This T cell receptor (beta chain) was captured in a study of T-cell reconstitution after alpha-beta-depleted transplantation in children. As it was prepared, the TCRbeta library received unique molecular identifiers. Via MiXCR, TCRdb re-called the PCR reads, giving one row per CDR3 protein. The sample includes about 900,000 distinct CDR3 sequences, around 30% seen only once; the top ten take over 25%. The specimen comprised PBMCs, mostly from graft donor cells, sampled 360 days after TCRalphabeta/CD19-depleted stem cell transplant. The receptor's source is a boy under three years old who had a stem cell transplant for SCID, so the T cells may come from the graft donor.

CDR3 loop: CASSSRGRTGQETQYF. The CDR3 nucleotides are TGTGCCAGCAGCTCTAGGGGCCGGACAGGGCAAGAGACCCAGTACTTC. The chain couples TRBV7-2 to TRBJ2-5; 8 nucleotides match TRBD1. Germline V lookup: CDR1 SGHTA, CDR2 FQGNSA. Trimming cost V 4 bases and J 2 bases; bases outside gene matches: 9. The CDR3 is 16 residues long.